This TCR beta chain derives from a study of blood T cell repertoires in COVID-19. The overall study: Samples of COVID-19 (acute and convalescent) were obtained from the United States, Italy and Spain. The analysed material was cDNA or gDNA that came from T cells, B-cell-depleted T cells, or PBMCs.

In the study's own analysis: Quantification of nucleated cells was approximated via reference gene primer amplification. Only in-frame clones appear in the TCRdb table, and some are missing; sequencing was by immunoSEQ multiplex PCR. Clone size and V and J calls were adopted from that table, with D and trimming inferred from the DNA. The sample carries under 300,000 clones, around four fifths recorded once. This receptor was taken from a man aged 25-45 years who had recovered from COVID-19. The sequenced sample was peripheral blood.

The CDR3 region is CASSEGGPVSPLHF. The CDR3 DNA is TGTGCCAGCAGTGAAGGCGGTCCAGTTTCACCCCTCCACTTT. The chain combines TRBV2 with TRBJ1-6; no definite D call. The V end was cut by 1 base, the J end by 9 bases, with 10 bases between. CDR1 and CDR2 from the germline V gene are SNHLY and FYNNEI. The CDR3 sequence is 14 residues long.